This entry concerns a single T cell receptor (beta chain). This CDR3 is 16 amino acids long. V lost 3 bases to trimming and J lost 0 bases, with 13 bases between them. Germline CDR1 SGHVS, CDR2 FQNEAQ. MiXCR, run by TCRdb on the RT-PCR reads, gives a single entry per CDR3 protein. The sample holds about 700,000 distinct CDR3 sequences, 14% seen once. Material for sequencing was memory CD4+ T cells from blood. The chain employs TRBV7-8 and TRBJ2-3, with D unclear. The TCR originated in a female donor in good health, serving as a healthy control. CDR3 region: CASSLQALGSTDTQYF. CDR3 in DNA: TGTGCCAGCAGCTTGCAGGCCCTTGGTAGCACAGATACGCAGTATTTT.